Below are 19 T cell receptor beta chains sequenced from a single sample in a study of Graves' ophthalmopathy and Graves' hyperthyroidism. Amplification from RNA transcripts yielded the TCR beta CDR3 regions. A first-round RT-PCR used HTBI primers, followed by a second-round multiplex PCR. MiXCR, applied by TCRdb to the multiplex PCR reads, yields one record per CDR3 protein. This table holds about 620,000 distinct CDR3 sequences, roughly 20% found once. The sample consisted of peripheral blood. The receptors derive from a woman younger than 35 with stable Graves' hyperthyroidism. Some clones in this sample may be carry-over from other donors' samples.

This clonotype was recorded a few times. This may be a read error, as it is one base from a much larger clone. J is TRBJ2-7 and V is TRBV6-5; a possible D gene is TRBD2 (5 bases). The CDR3 loop spans 15 amino acids. V was clipped by 2 bases and J by 2 bases, with 13 bases between them. Germline values: CDR1 MNHEY, CDR2 SVGAGI. The CDR3: CASSYRGRDPYEQYF. For the CDR3, the DNA is TGTGCCAGCAGTTACCGCGGACGGGATCCCTACGAGCAGTACTTC.

This clonotype was seen many times. The gene calls are TRBV28 and TRBJ2-7; D perhaps matches TRBD2 (5 bases). Germline-derived CDR1 and CDR2 are MDHEN and SYDVKM. The germline V and J ends were trimmed by 6 bases and 4 bases, with 19 bases remaining between them. The CDR3 consists of 15 residues. In nucleotides, the CDR3 is TGTGCCAGCAGAGTCGGGTTAGGGAGAGGGTACGAGCAGTACTTC. Its protein is CASRVGLGRGYEQYF.

This clonotype was picked up many times. The chain couples TRBV28 to TRBJ1-6; 7 nucleotides agree with TRBD1. Germline V gene lookup returns CDR1 MDHEN and CDR2 SYDVKM. V shed 10 bases, J shed 9 bases, and the junction held 15 bases outside the gene matches. The CDR3 is 15 amino acids. The CDR3 DNA reads TGTGCCACCCGGGACAGCTCGAAAGGCTCTTCACCCCTCCACTTT. It yields the protein CATRDSSKGSSPLHF.

The chain carries TRBV24-1 and TRBJ2-6; D perhaps matches TRBD2 (5 bases). The CDR3 extends over 15 amino acids. Trimming left V 3 bases short and J 2 bases short, with 7 bases between. Germline V gene lookup returns CDR1 KGHDR and CDR2 SFDVKD. The chain's CDR3 is CATSDRRAGANVLTF. Written as DNA, the CDR3 is TGTGCCACCAGTGATCGGCGGGCTGGGGCCAACGTCCTGACTTTC.

This clonotype was recorded many times. This rearrangement joins TRBV3-1 to TRBJ1-1; D possibly corresponds to TRBD1 (5 bases). The CDR3 is made up of 15 amino acids. Germline CDR1 is LGHDT and CDR2 is YNNKEL (reference sequence). V gave up 2 bases and J gave up 1 base, with 11 bases separating them. CDR3 bases: TGTGCCAGCAGCCAAAGGGGCTCGGGGAACACTGAAGCTTTCTTT. Protein sequence: CASSQRGSGNTEAFF.

This clonotype was seen ten or more times. V is TRBV6-4 and J is TRBJ2-7, with TRBD2 as a possible D gene (5 bases). Germline-derived CDR1 and CDR2 are MRHNA and SNTAGT. This CDR3 has 16 residues. Trimming pared 2 bases from V and 3 bases from J, leaving 17 bases between. This CDR3 is CASSDRWLAFSYEQYF. The CDR3 coding sequence is TGTGCCAGCAGTGACAGGTGGCTAGCCTTCAGCTACGAGCAGTACTTC.

Ten or more counts support this clonotype. The chain combines TRBV29-1 with TRBJ1-1; D is undetermined. Germline loops: CDR1 SQVTM, CDR2 ANQGSEA. Trimming left V 6 bases short and J 5 bases short, with 19 bases between. This CDR3 is built from 14 residues. The CDR3 coding sequence is TGCAGCGTAGACCCTCACGCGGGAAGGACTGAAGCTTTCTTT. Its protein product is CSVDPHAGRTEAFF.

This clonotype has at least ten counts. CDR3 nucleotides: TGTGCCAGCAGTTTTGAGTCAGGTACCCGCTCTGGGGCCAACGTCCTGACTTTC. Amino acids: CASSFESGTRSGANVLTF. V usage is TRBV25-1 and J usage is TRBJ2-6; no firm D call. Trimming took off 5 bases at V and 0 bases at J, with 17 bases between the two ends. There are 18 residues in the CDR3. Germline CDR1 MGHDK, CDR2 SYGVNS.

The rearrangement links TRBV24-1 to TRBJ1-2; 7 nucleotides align to TRBD1. This CDR3 is built from 14 residues. CDR1 and CDR2 (germline): KGHDR, SFDVKD. The V gene end was trimmed by 2 bases and the J gene end by 2 bases; junction bases not matched to a gene: 1. The CDR3 reads CATSDWDSNYGYTF. The DNA of the CDR3 is TGTGCCACCAGTGATTGGGACAGCAACTATGGCTACACCTTC.

A few counts support this clonotype. J is TRBJ2-2 and V is TRBV29-1; the D call may be TRBD1 or TRBD2 (5 bases each). This CDR3 is 17 amino acids long. The germline gives CDR1 SQVTM, CDR2 ANQGSEA. The CDR3 DNA is TGCAGGCCGGGACCGAGATTATTACGGGTGAACACCGGGGAGCTGTTTTTT. This encodes CRPGPRLLRVNTGELFF.

This clonotype was counted ten times or more. This chain joins TRBV15 and TRBJ1-1, with D possibly matching TRBD1 (5 bases). CDR3 length: 12 residues. Germline CDR1 and CDR2: LNHNV and YYDKDF (reference sequence). The V end lost 7 bases, the J end lost 10 bases, and 16 bases lay between the germline ends. CDR3 in DNA: TGTGCCACCACCAGGAACCAGGGAGGAGCTTTCTTT. Residues: CATTRNQGGAFF.

This clonotype has at least ten counts. The junction departs from the called germline gene at one end, perhaps through a read error. The genes are TRBV20-1 and TRBJ2-5, with a possible D match to TRBD2 (6 bases). The CDR3 totals 14 residues. CDR1 and CDR2 from the germline V gene are DFQATT and SNEGSKA (reference sequence). CDR3 DNA sequence: TGCAGTGCTACTAGGTTGTCGGGGGAAGAGATCCAGTACTTC. It encodes CSATRLSGEEIQYF.

This clonotype was seen ten or more times. V usage is TRBV12-3 or TRBV12-4 and J usage is TRBJ2-7; 7 bases fit TRBD2. The CDR3 is 14 residues long. The V and J ends lost 3 bases and 4 bases, in that order; junction bases with no gene match: 6. The CDR3 DNA reads TGTGCCAGCAGTTTCCGGGGGGTCGTATACGAGCAGTACTTC. This codes for CASSFRGVVYEQYF.

This clonotype was counted at least ten times. The chain joins TRBV10-3 to TRBJ2-7, with TRBD1 identical over 8 bases. CDR1 is ENHRY and CDR2 is SYGVKD in the germline V gene. Trimming cost V 2 bases and J 5 bases; bases outside gene matches: 2. The CDR3 loop spans 13 amino acids. DNA for the CDR3: TGTGCCATCAGTGAGAAACAGGGGGACGAGCAGTACTTC. Its translation: CAISEKQGDEQYF.

This clonotype was observed at least ten times. J is TRBJ1-2 and V is TRBV28; D gene uncertain. The CDR3 is made up of 13 amino acids. The germline CDR1 and CDR2 sequences are MDHEN and SYDVKM. V gave up 7 bases and J gave up 6 bases, with 15 bases separating them. The CDR3 loop is CASTLYWEDGYTF. The CDR3 nucleotides read TGTGCCAGCACCCTTTATTGGGAAGATGGCTACACCTTC.

Ten or more counts support this clonotype. The chain is built from TRBV11-1 and TRBJ2-7; a weak D match, TRBD1 (5 bases). The CDR3 totals 16 residues. V shed 5 bases and J shed 0 bases, with 17 bases lying between them. Germline V gene lookup returns CDR1 SGHAT and CDR2 FQDESV (reference sequence). The chain's CDR3 is CASSQTEPEASYEQYF. DNA of the CDR3: TGTGCCAGCAGCCAGACAGAACCCGAGGCCTCCTACGAGCAGTACTTC. Complete variable domain (other parts from reference TRBV11-1 and TRBJ2-7): EAEVAQSPRYKITEKSQAVAFWCDPISGHATLYWYRQILGQGPELLVQFQDESVVDDSQLPKDRFSAERLKGVDSTLKIQPAELGDSAMYLCASSQTEPEASYEQYFGPGTRLTVT.

This chain uses TRBV12-3 or TRBV12-4 with TRBJ1-5; TRBD1 matches at 8 bases. The V segment lost 4 bases and the J segment 7 bases; nucleotides outside the gene matches: 9. The CDR3 spans 15 residues. CDR3 protein: CASSWRTGNVQPQHF. For the CDR3, the DNA is TGTGCCAGCAGTTGGCGGACAGGGAATGTGCAGCCCCAGCATTTT.

The chain uses TRBV5-1 and TRBJ2-5, with 11 bases identical to TRBD2. The CDR3 has 17 amino acids. Germline V lookup: CDR1 SGHRS, CDR2 YFSETQ. Unmatched junction bases numbered 6, after V lost 2 bases and J lost 0 bases. CDR3 protein: CASSFGTSGGYQETQYF. CDR3 sequence (DNA): TGCGCCAGCAGCTTCGGTACTAGCGGGGGCTACCAAGAGACCCAGTACTTC.

This clonotype was detected many times. This chain uses TRBV29-1 with TRBJ2-2; TRBD1 agrees at 9 bases. The length of the CDR3 is 15 residues. Germline-derived CDR1 and CDR2 are SQVTM and ANQGSEA. The V segment lost 5 bases and the J segment 4 bases; nucleotides outside the gene matches: 8. The CDR3 region has the DNA TGCAGCGTTTTAGAGACAGGGGGTTTCACCGGGGAGCTGTTTTTT. It specifies CSVLETGGFTGELFF.